Below are 5 T cell receptor beta chains sequenced from a single sample in a study of T-cell reconstitution after alpha-beta-depleted transplantation in children. Library preparation (for TCRbeta) was performed with unique molecular identifiers. TCRdb reprocessed the PCR reads with MiXCR, giving one entry per CDR3 protein. The sample holds about 300,000 distinct CDR3 sequences, about a tenth seen once. The specimen comprised PBMCs, sampled before TCRalphabeta/CD19-depleted stem cell transplant. These receptors all stem from a boy less than two years old with acute myeloid leukemia, due to receive a stem cell transplant.

The chain is built from TRBV5-1 and TRBJ2-5, with D possibly being TRBD1 (6 bases). Germline CDR1 reads SGHRS; CDR2 reads YFSETQ. This CDR3 comprises 14 residues. Trimming took off 4 bases at V and 3 bases at J, with 13 bases between the two ends. Written as DNA, the CDR3 is TGCGCCAGCAGCGCCACTACAGGGAAAGAGACCCAGTACTTC. Translated: CASSATTGKETQYF.

A few counts support this clonotype. The genes are TRBV29-1 and TRBJ1-2, with D tentatively TRBD1 (5 bases). The V gene's germline CDR1 is SQVTM and CDR2 ANQGSEA. V lost 3 bases to trimming and J lost 5 bases, with 13 bases between them. The CDR3 spans 13 residues. CDR3 region: CSVEIGTEYGYTF. In DNA, the CDR3 is TGCAGCGTTGAGATAGGGACGGAGTATGGCTACACCTTC.

On this clonotype: A much larger clonotype is one base distant, so this may be a read error. V usage is TRBV5-1 and J usage is TRBJ2-7, with D hard to call. V was shortened by 4 bases and J by 2 bases, with 13 bases between the two germline ends. CDR3 size: 14 residues. Germline V lookup: CDR1 SGHRS, CDR2 YFSETQ. The CDR3 coding sequence is TGCGCCAGCAGCGTCTGGACGGTGGCCTACGAGCAGTACTTC. Translation gives CASSVWTVAYEQYF.

The sample holds many counts of this clonotype. The V call is TRBV7-9, the J call TRBJ2-2; D unresolved. Trimming removed 6 bases from V and 4 bases from J, with 3 bases in between. The germline CDR1 and CDR2 sequences are SEHNR and FQNEAQ (reference sequence). The CDR3 contains 11 residues. Written as DNA, the CDR3 is TGTGCCAGCAGATCCACCGGGGAGCTGTTTTTT. Translation gives CASRSTGELFF.

This clonotype was seen repeatedly, ten times or more. The rearrangement links TRBV20-1 to TRBJ2-3; 9 bases match TRBD2. Trimming took 1 base from V and 4 from J; bases not matched to a gene: 9. The CDR3 sequence is 16 residues long. Germline assignment: CDR1 DFQATT and CDR2 SNEGSKA (reference sequence). The CDR3 protein is CSARAVAGEGADTQYF. CDR3 sequence (DNA): TGCAGTGCTAGAGCGGTAGCGGGAGAAGGCGCAGATACGCAGTATTTT.